The entry below describes one T cell receptor (beta chain). The antigen remains undetermined. These data are taken from a study of beta chain features in type 1 diabetes. Study-wide results and caveats: For Type 1 diabetes patients, all four CD4+ subsets carried TCRB CDR3s that were moderately but significantly shorter.

Reverse transcribing all isolated RNA meant expressed TCRB transcripts were sequenced. The repertoire was sequenced with immunoSEQ multiplex PCR; TCRdb's copy has only in-frame clones and lacks some. The sample comprises hundreds of thousands of clones, about an eighth of which are singletons, and 0.03% to 0.045% rests with the top ten. The receptor's source is a man younger than 30 with type 1 diabetes. Sample: naive CD4+ T cells from blood.

CDR3 residues: CASSQEVVAGAQYF. The CDR3 bases are TGCGCCAGCAGCCAAGAGGTAGTAGCGGGGGCCCAGTACTTC. The chain uses TRBV4-3 and TRBJ2-7; 9 positions match TRBD2. Losses at the gene ends were 0 bases for V and 10 bases for J; bases not matched to a gene: 7. This CDR3 is 14 amino acids long. The germline V gene has CDR1 LGHNA and CDR2 YSLEER.